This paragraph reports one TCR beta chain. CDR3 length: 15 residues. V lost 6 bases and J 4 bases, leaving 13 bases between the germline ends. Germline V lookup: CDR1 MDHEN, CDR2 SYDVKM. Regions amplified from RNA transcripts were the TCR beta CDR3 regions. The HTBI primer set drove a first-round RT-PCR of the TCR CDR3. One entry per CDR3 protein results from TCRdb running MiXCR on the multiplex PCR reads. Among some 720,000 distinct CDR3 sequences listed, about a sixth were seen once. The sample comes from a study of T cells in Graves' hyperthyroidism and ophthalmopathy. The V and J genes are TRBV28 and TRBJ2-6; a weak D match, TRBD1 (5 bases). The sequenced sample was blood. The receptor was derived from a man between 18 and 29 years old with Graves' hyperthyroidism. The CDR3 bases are TGTGCCAGCAGCCCTGCCAGGGCCGGGGCCAACGTCCTGACTTTC. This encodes CASSPARAGANVLTF.